The clone carrying this T cell receptor beta chain was found a few times. This entry comes from a study of early T cells in non-severe SARS-CoV-2 infection. Each single cDNA molecule received a unique molecular identifier. Each CDR3 protein is one row after TCRdb ran MiXCR on the 5' RACE reads. The sample comprises 98,000 or so distinct CDR3 sequences, 9.5% to 15% of which are singletons, and approximately 4% rests with the top ten. The CDR3 loop spans 14 amino acids. Germline loops: CDR1 ENHRY, CDR2 SYGVKD. Germline trimming cut 8 bases from V and 8 bases from J; bases unmatched to any gene: 10. The source was whole blood, collected at baseline. The chain employs TRBV10-3 and TRBJ2-1; 9 positions match TRBD2. The sequence derives from an adult who was a healthcare worker with PCR-confirmed SARS-CoV-2 infection or an uninfected control (not recorded which). This CDR3 is CAIRSAGGPDEQFF. The DNA of the CDR3 is TGTGCCATCCGATCGGCGGGGGGGCCGGATGAGCAGTTCTTC.